A selection of T cell receptor beta chains follows, all from one sample in a study of T cell repertoires in cytomegalovirus infection. One entry per CDR3 protein results from TCRdb running MiXCR on the reads. This table holds almost 300,000 distinct CDR3 sequences, around 9.6% found once. Sequenced input: PBMCs. These receptors originate from a human donor in good health (CMV status not recorded). Some clones in this sample may be carry-over from other donors' samples. Both conserved end residues are part of each CDR3. A D gene is named only where the DNA matches it firmly. Where a row states a size, it is once, few, many or the class of an expanded clone; other rows omit it.

clone_size	d_call	v_call	j_call	cdr3_nt	cdr3_aa
.	TRBD1	TRBV28	TRBJ2-1	TGTGCCAGCAGTCCCGGGACAGGGTTGGGCCCCCCTGAGCAGTTCTTC	CASSPGTGLGPPEQFF
few	.	TRBV5-4	TRBJ2-3	TGTGCCAGCAGCTTGGGGCCACAGACAGGCAACACAGATACGCAGTATTTT	CASSLGPQTGNTDTQYF
many	.	TRBV2	TRBJ1-1	TGTGCCAGCAGTGGGTGGACAGAAAGGATCGCTGAAGCTTTCTTT	CASSGWTERIAEAFF
many	TRBD2	TRBV14	TRBJ2-5	TGTGCCAGCAGCCACGGACTAGCATGTTACTTC	CASSHGLACYF
many	TRBD1	TRBV7-9	TRBJ2-1	TGTGCCAGCAGCACCCCGGGACAGTTCTACAATGAGCAGTTCTTC	CASSTPGQFYNEQFF
many	TRBD1	TRBV7-9	TRBJ2-2	TGTGCCAGCAGCTTACGGACAGGGGGGAACACCGGGGAGCTGTTTTTT	CASSLRTGGNTGELFF
few	.	TRBV20-1	TRBJ2-5	TGCAGTGTTGGAGGACGGGGACCACATGAGACCCAGTACTTC	CSVGGRGPHETQYF
many	TRBD1	TRBV28	TRBJ2-3	TGTGCCAGCAGTCTTCTACAGGGGGCGGCTACGCAGTATTTT	CASSLLQGAATQYF
many	TRBD1	TRBV6-5	TRBJ2-3	TGTGCCAGCAGAAGTTTGGGACAGGGGGCAAGAGATACGCAGTATTTT	CASRSLGQGARDTQYF
many	.	TRBV2	TRBJ1-1	TGTGCCAGCGTCACAGGGATGGTGAACACTGAAGCTTTCTTT	CASVTGMVNTEAFF
few	TRBD1	TRBV6-2/TRBV6-3	TRBJ2-3	TGTGCCAGCAGTTACTCAGGACAGGGTTGGCGGACAGATACGCAGTATTTT	CASSYSGQGWRTDTQYF
.	.	TRBV4-2	TRBJ1-6	TGTGCCAGCAGCCAAGACCCGGCCAGCTCCTATAATTCACCCCTCCACTTT	CASSQDPASSYNSPLHF
few	TRBD1	TRBV7-8	TRBJ1-1	TGTGCCAGCAGCTTAGGGACAGGGGGCTGGTTCACTGAAGCTTTCTTT	CASSLGTGGWFTEAFF
many	TRBD1	TRBV7-8	TRBJ2-7	TGTGCCAGCAGCTTAGAGGTGGGACAGCGCGAGCAGTACTTC	CASSLEVGQREQYF
few	TRBD2	TRBV6-5	TRBJ2-3	TGTGCCAGCACACAGCGGGGGGTGTTTAGGGATACGCAGTATTTT	CASTQRGVFRDTQYF
.	TRBD2	TRBV12-3/TRBV12-4	TRBJ2-2	TGTGCCAGCAGTCCACTCGGGGGGGGCACCGGGGAGCTGTTTTTT	CASSPLGGGTGELFF
many	.	TRBV7-9	TRBJ2-5	TGTGCCAGCAGCTCCCTAACCCAGAGCGGTGAGACCCAGTACTTC	CASSSLTQSGETQYF
.	TRBD1	TRBV7-9	TRBJ1-2	TGTGCCAGCAGCCCACAGGGGGAGGGTGGCTACACCTTC	CASSPQGEGGYTF
many	.	TRBV12-3/TRBV12-4	TRBJ2-1	TGTGCCAGCACCTCTACCGGGATTGAGACCTACAATGAGCAGTTCTTC	CASTSTGIETYNEQFF
many	.	TRBV10-3	TRBJ1-3	TGTGCCATCAGTGGCGGGGGGTCTGGAAACACCATATATTTT	CAISGGGSGNTIYF
.	TRBD1	TRBV29-1	TRBJ2-3	TGCAGCGGGGACAGGGGCACAGATACGCAGTATTTT	CSGDRGTDTQYF
many	TRBD1	TRBV2	TRBJ2-5	TGTGCCAGCAGTGTCTCCTGGAGGGGACAGGACAAACAAGAGACCCAGTACTTC	CASSVSWRGQDKQETQYF
many	TRBD1	TRBV15	TRBJ1-5	TGTGCCACCAGCAGAGTGGGACAGGGGGCTCGGCAGCCCCAGCATTTT	CATSRVGQGARQPQHF
few	.	TRBV28	TRBJ2-3	TGTGCCTACAGGACGCGCTACACAGATACGCAGTATTTT	CAYRTRYTDTQYF
many	TRBD1	TRBV29-1	TRBJ1-1	TGCAGCGCCCCTCAGGGGGGTGGCACTGAAGCTTTCTTT	CSAPQGGGTEAFF
many	.	TRBV7-2	TRBJ1-1	TGTGCCAGCAGCTTAGCCTCCCCGCCAGGCCGGAACACTGAAGCTTTCTTT	CASSLASPPGRNTEAFF
many	TRBD1	TRBV7-2	TRBJ1-5	TGTGCCAGCAGACCGGGGACAGGGGCCAATCAGCCCCAGCATTTT	CASRPGTGANQPQHF
many	.	TRBV7-2	TRBJ2-2	TGTGCCAGCAGCACTCTATCGAACACCGGGGAGCTGTTTTTT	CASSTLSNTGELFF
many	.	TRBV28	TRBJ1-4	TGTGCCAGCAGTTTTCTCGGACGGTCGGTAAAAGAAAAACTGTTTTTT	CASSFLGRSVKEKLFF
.	.	TRBV5-4	TRBJ1-2	TGTGCCAGCAGCAACCCGGCTAACTATGGCTACACCTTC	CASSNPANYGYTF
many	TRBD1	TRBV6-2/TRBV6-3	TRBJ2-6	TGTGCCAGCAGTTCTCGCTCCCGGGACAGGGCTGGGGCCAACGTCCTGACTTTC	CASSSRSRDRAGANVLTF
.	TRBD2	TRBV6-6	TRBJ2-1	TGTGCCAGCAGTTACTCGGTTAGCGGGGGGGTTTACAATGAGCAGTTCTTC	CASSYSVSGGVYNEQFF
.	TRBD1	TRBV23-1	TRBJ2-6	TGCGCCAGCAGTCACCTCCCGGGACAGGAGATCTCTGGGGCCAACGTCCTGACTTTC	CASSHLPGQEISGANVLTF
.	TRBD1	TRBV19	TRBJ2-1	TGTGCCAGTAGTTTACAGGGGGCGATGGGCCACAATGAGCAGTTCTTC	CASSLQGAMGHNEQFF
many	.	TRBV7-9	TRBJ1-4	TGTGCCAGCAGCTTCGGGGGGGGGCGCGGAGGAACTAATGAAAAACTGTTTTTT	CASSFGGGRGGTNEKLFF
few	.	TRBV15	TRBJ2-5	TGTGCCACCAGCCCCCTGGGGGGGACCCAGTACTTC	CATSPLGGTQYF
many	.	TRBV7-2	TRBJ1-5	TGTGCCAGCAGGCCAGGCAGGGGATGGAATCAGCCCCAGCATTTT	CASRPGRGWNQPQHF
few	.	TRBV20-1	TRBJ2-5	TGCGGGTTGGGGGGTGTCCAAGAGACCCAGTACTTC	CGLGGVQETQYF
many	.	TRBV7-9	TRBJ1-6	TGTGCCAGCAGCCATCCGGACACTACACCCCTCCACTTT	CASSHPDTTPLHF
.	.	TRBV5-6	TRBJ1-2	TGTGCCAGCAGCTTGGGGAAATATGGCTACACCTTC	CASSLGKYGYTF
many	.	TRBV20-1	TRBJ1-3	TGCAGTGCTAGAGGCCGGGGAGGAAACACCATATATTTT	CSARGRGGNTIYF
many	.	TRBV7-2	TRBJ2-7	TGTGCCAGCAGCTTAGCTCTTAAAAGCGGCGAGCAGTACTTC	CASSLALKSGEQYF
.	TRBD1	TRBV24-1	TRBJ2-5	TGTGCCACCAATGGGACAGGGGTCCAAGAGACCCAGTACTTC	CATNGTGVQETQYF
many	TRBD2	TRBV10-3	TRBJ2-2	TGTGCCATCAGTGGTTCGTCGGGGGGGCCCTTGACCGGGGAGCTGTTTTTT	CAISGSSGGPLTGELFF
many	TRBD2	TRBV19	TRBJ2-3	TGTGCCAGTAGCATACTAGCGGGGGGGCCAGATACGCAGTATTTT	CASSILAGGPDTQYF